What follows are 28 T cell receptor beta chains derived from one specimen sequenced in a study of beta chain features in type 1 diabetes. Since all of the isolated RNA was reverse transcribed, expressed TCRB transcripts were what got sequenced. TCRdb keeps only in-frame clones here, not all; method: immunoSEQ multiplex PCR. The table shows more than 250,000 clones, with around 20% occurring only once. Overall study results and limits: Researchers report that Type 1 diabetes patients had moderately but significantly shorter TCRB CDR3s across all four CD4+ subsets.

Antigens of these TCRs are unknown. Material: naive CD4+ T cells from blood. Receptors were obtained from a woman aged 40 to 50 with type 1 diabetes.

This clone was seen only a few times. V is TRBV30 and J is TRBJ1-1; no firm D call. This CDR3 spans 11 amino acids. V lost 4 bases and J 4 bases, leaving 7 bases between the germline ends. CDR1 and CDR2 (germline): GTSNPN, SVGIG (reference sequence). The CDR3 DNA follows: TGTGCCTGGACCCGGAGCACTGAAGCTTTCTTT. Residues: CAWTRSTEAFF.

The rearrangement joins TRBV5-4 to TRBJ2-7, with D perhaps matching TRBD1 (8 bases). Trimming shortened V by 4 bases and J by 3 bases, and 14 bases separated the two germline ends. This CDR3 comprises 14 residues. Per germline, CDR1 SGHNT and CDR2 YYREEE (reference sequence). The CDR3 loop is CASSHYRGGYEQYF. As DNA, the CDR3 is TGTGCCAGCAGCCATTACAGGGGGGGCTACGAGCAGTACTTC.

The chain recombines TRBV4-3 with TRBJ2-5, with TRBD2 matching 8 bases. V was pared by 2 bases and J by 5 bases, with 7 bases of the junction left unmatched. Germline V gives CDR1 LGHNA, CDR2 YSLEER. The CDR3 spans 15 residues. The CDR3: CASSQIAGSLETQYF. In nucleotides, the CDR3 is TGCGCCAGCAGCCAAATAGCGGGGAGCTTGGAGACCCAGTACTTC.

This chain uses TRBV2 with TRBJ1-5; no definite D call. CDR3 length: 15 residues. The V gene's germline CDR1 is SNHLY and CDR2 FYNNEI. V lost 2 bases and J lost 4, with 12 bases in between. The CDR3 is CASSEQEGPNQPQHF. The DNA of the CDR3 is TGTGCCAGCAGTGAACAGGAGGGCCCGAATCAGCCCCAGCATTTT.

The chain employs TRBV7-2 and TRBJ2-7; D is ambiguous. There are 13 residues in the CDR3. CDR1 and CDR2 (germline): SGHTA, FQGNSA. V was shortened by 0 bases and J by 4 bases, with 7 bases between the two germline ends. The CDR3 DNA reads TGTGCCAGCAGCTTAGCGATTAGATACGAGCAGTACTTC. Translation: CASSLAIRYEQYF.

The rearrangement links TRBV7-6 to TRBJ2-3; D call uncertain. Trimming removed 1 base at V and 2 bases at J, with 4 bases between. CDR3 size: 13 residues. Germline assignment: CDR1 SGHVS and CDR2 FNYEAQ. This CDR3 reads CASSLGLTDTQYF. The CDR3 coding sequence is TGTGCCAGCAGCTTAGGTCTCACAGATACGCAGTATTTT.

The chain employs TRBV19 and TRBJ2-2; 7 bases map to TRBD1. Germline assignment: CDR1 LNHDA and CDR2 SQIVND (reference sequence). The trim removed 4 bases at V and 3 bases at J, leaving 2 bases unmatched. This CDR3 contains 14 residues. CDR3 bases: TGTGCCAGTAGTAAGGGACAGCACACCGGGGAGCTGTTTTTT. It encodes CASSKGQHTGELFF.

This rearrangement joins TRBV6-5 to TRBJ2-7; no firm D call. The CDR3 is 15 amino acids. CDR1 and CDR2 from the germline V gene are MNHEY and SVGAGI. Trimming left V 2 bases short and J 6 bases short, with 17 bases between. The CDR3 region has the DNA TGTGCCAGCAGTTACGGCAAGGCTTGGGCTTCCGAGCAGTACTTC. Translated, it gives CASSYGKAWASEQYF.

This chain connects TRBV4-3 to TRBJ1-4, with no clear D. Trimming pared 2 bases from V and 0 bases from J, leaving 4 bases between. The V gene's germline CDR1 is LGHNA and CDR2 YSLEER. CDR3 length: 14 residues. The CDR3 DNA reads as TGCGCCAGCAGCCAAATAGCAACTAATGAAAAACTGTTTTTT. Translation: CASSQIATNEKLFF.

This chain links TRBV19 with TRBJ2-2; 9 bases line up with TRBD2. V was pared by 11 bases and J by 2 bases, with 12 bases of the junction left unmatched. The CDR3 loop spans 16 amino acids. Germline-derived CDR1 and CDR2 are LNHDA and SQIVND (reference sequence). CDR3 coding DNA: TGTGCCTCAGTAGACCCAGCGGGGGGTAACACCGGGGAGCTGTTTTTT. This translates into CASVDPAGGNTGELFF.

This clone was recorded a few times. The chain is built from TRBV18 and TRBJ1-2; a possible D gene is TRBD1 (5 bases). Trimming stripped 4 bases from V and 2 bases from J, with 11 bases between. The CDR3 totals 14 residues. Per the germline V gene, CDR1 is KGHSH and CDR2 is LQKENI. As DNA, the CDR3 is TGTGCCAGCTCACGAGGGGAGGAGAACTATGGCTACACCTTC. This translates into CASSRGEENYGYTF. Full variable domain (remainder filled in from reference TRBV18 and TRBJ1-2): NAGVMQNPRHLVRRRGQEARLRCSPMKGHSHVYWYRQLPEEGLKFMVYLQKENIIDESGMPKERFSAEFPKEGPSILRIQQVVRGDSAAYFCASSRGEENYGYTFGSGTRLTVV.

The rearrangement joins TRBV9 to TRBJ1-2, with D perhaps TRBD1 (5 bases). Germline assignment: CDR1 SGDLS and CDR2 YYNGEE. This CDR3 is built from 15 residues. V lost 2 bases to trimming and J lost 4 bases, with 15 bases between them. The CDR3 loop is CASSVVGDQGYGYTF. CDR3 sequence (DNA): TGTGCCAGCAGCGTTGTTGGGGATCAGGGCTATGGCTACACCTTC.

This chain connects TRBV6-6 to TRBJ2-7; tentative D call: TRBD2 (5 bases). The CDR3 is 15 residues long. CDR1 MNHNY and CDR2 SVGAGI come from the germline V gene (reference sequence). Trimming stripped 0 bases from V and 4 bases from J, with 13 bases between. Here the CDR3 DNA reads TGTGCCAGCAGTTACTCGTCCGGGGAAGGGTACGAGCAGTACTTC. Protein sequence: CASSYSSGEGYEQYF.

CDR3 loop: CASSLVSSSNEQFF. DNA of the CDR3: TGCGCCAGCAGCTTGGTTTCCTCGAGCAATGAGCAGTTCTTC. The V call is TRBV5-1, the J call TRBJ2-1; D is uncertain. Trimming cost V 0 bases and J 6 bases, with 10 bases left between them. The CDR3 covers 14 residues. The germline V gene has CDR1 SGHRS and CDR2 YFSETQ.

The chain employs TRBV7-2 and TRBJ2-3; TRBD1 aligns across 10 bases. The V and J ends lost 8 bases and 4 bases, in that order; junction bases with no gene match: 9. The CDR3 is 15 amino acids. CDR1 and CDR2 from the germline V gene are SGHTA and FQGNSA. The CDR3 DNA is TGTGCCAGCTCAAGGGACAGGGGCCCACCAGATACGCAGTATTTT. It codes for CASSRDRGPPDTQYF.

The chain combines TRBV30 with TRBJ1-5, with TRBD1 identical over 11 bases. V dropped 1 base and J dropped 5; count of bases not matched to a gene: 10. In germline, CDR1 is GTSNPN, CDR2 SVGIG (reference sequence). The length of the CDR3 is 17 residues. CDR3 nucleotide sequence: TGTGCCTGGAGTGGAGGACAGGGGGCCCGGGAATATCAGCCCCAGCATTTT. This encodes CAWSGGQGAREYQPQHF.

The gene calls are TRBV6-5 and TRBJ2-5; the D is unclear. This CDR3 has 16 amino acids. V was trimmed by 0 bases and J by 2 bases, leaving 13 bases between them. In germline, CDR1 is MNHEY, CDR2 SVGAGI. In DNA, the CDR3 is TGTGCCAGCAGTTACTCGATGGTGGCAGGACAAGAGACCCAGTACTTC. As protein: CASSYSMVAGQETQYF.

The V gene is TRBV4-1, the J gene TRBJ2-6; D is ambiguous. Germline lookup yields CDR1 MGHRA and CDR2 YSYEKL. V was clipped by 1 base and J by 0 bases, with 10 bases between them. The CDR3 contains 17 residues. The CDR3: CASSQVTTNSGANVLTF. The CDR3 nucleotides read TGCGCCAGCAGCCAAGTCACCACAAACTCTGGGGCCAACGTCCTGACTTTC.

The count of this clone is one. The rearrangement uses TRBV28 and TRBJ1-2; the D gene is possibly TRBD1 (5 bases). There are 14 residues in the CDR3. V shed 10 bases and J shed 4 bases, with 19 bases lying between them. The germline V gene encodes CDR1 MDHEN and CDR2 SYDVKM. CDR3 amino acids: CATGGTRAFYGYTF. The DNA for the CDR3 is TGTGCCACCGGCGGGACCCGGGCTTTCTATGGCTACACCTTC.

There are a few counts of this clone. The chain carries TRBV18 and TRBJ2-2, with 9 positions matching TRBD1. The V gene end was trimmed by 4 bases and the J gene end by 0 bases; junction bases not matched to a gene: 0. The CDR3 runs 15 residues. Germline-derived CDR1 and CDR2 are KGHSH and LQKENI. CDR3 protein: CASSRQGANTGELFF. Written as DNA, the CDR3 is TGTGCCAGCTCACGACAGGGGGCGAACACCGGGGAGCTGTTTTTT.

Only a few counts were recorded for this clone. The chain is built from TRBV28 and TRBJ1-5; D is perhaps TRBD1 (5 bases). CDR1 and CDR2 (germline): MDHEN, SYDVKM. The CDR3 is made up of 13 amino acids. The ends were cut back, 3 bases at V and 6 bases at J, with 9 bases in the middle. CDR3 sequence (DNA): TGTGCCAGCAGTTTGGGAGGGACTCAGCCCCAGCATTTT. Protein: CASSLGGTQPQHF. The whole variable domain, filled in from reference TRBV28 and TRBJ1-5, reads DVKVTQSSRYLVKRTGEKVFLECVQDMDHENMFWYRQDPGLGLRLIYFSYDVKMKEKGDIPEGYSVSREKKERFSLILESASTNQTSMYLCASSLGGTQPQHFGDGTRLSIL.

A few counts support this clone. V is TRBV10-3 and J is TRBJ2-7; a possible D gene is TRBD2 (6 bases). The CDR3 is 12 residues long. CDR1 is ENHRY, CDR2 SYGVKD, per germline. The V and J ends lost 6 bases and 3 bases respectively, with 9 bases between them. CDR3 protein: CAISYSGYEQYF. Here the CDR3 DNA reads TGTGCCATCAGCTATAGCGGCTACGAGCAGTACTTC.

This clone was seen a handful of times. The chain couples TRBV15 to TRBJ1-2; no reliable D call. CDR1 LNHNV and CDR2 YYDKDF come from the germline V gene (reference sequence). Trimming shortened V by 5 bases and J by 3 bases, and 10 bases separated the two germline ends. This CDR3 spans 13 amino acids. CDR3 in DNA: TGTGCCACCAGCGCCCAGGAATACTATGGCTACACCTTC. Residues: CATSAQEYYGYTF.

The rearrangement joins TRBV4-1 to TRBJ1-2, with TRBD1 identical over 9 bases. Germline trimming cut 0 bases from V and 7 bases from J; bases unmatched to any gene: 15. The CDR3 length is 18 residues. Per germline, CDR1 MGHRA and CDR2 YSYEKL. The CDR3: CASSQDRAGQGRSGGYTF. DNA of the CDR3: TGCGCCAGCAGCCAAGATCGAGCGGGACAGGGAAGGTCTGGTGGCTACACCTTC.

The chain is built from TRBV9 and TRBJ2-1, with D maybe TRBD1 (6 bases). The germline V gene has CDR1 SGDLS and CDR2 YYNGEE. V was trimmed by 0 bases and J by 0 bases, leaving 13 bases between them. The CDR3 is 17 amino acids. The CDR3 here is CASSVALGHVSYNEQFF. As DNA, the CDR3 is TGTGCCAGCAGCGTAGCTTTGGGACATGTCTCCTACAATGAGCAGTTCTTC.

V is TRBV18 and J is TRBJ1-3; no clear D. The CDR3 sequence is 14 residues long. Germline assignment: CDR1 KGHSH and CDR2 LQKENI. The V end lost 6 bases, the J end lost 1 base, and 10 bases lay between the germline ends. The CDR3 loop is CASSRRGSGNTIYF. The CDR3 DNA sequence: TGTGCCAGCTCCCGGCGGGGATCTGGAAACACCATATATTTT.

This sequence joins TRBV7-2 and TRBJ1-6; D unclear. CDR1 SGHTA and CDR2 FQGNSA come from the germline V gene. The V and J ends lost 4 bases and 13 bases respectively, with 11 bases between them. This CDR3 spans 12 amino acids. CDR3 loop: CASSSPVLPLHF. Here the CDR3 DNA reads TGTGCCAGCAGCTCCCCCGTATTGCCCCTCCACTTT.

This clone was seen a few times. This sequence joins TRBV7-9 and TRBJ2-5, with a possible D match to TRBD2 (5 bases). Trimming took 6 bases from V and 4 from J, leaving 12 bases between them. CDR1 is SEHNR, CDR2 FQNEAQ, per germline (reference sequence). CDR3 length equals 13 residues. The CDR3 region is CASRNAGGETQYF. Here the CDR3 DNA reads TGTGCCAGCAGGAATGCGGGCGGAGAGACCCAGTACTTC.